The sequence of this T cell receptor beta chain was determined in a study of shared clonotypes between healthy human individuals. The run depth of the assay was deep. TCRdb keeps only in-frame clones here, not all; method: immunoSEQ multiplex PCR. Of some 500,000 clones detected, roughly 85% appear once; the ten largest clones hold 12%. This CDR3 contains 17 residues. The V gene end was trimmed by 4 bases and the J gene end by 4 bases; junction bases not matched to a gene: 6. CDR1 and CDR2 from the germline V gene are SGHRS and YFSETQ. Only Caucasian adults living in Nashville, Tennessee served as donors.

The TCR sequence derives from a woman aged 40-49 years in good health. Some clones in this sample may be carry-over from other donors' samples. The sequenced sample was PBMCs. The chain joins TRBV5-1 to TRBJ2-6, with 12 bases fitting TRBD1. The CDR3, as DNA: TGCGCCAGCAGCCCGGGACAGGGGGCGGGAGGGGCCAACGTCCTGACTTTC. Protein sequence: CASSPGQGAGGANVLTF.